This T cell receptor (beta chain) was sequenced during a study of early T cells in non-severe SARS-CoV-2 infection. Looking at the study overall: Unpaired chains resulted from sequencing bulk RNA of unsorted whole blood.

Separate cDNA molecules each had unique molecular identifiers attached to them. TCRdb recomputed calls from the 5' RACE reads with MiXCR, one row per CDR3 protein. Of under 65,000 distinct CDR3 sequences listed, approximately 12% are singletons. Germline V gives CDR1 SNHLY, CDR2 FYNNEI. The length of the CDR3 is 14 residues. With 7 bases removed from V and 2 bases from J, the gap between germline ends came to 9 bases. Overall study results and limits: Anti-spike CD8 responses were favored by VDJdb matching, which missed private and CD4 specificities.

As to this clonotype: Its antigen remains unidentified.

Sample: whole blood. The sequence was obtained from an adult who was a healthcare worker with PCR-confirmed SARS-CoV-2 infection or an uninfected control (not recorded which). V usage is TRBV2 and J usage is TRBJ1-6; weak D call: TRBD1 (6 bases). The CDR3 protein is CASKTGTYNSPLHF. CDR3 nucleotide sequence: TGTGCCAGCAAGACAGGCACCTATAATTCACCCCTCCACTTT. Looking up the rest from reference TRBV2 and TRBJ1-6 gives the full variable domain: EPEVTQTPSHQVTQMGQEVILRCVPISNHLYFYWYRQILGQKVEFLVSFYNNEISEKSEIFDDQFSVERPDGSNFTLKIRSTKLEDSAMYFCASKTGTYNSPLHFGNGTRLTVT.